This T cell receptor (beta chain) was retrieved from a study of tumor-infiltrating lymphocytes in glioblastoma multiforme. Multiple V-beta primers and a C-beta primer amplified TCRB from RNA. These TCRB libraries lack any described unique molecular identifiers. One entry per CDR3 protein results from TCRdb running MiXCR on the multiplex PCR reads. The sample comprises 9,000 or so distinct CDR3 sequences, around two thirds of which are singletons, and about 75% rests with the top ten. The study, taken as a whole, reports: The TCR and somatic mutation analysis included just one glioblastoma patient. The T cells in this sample were not sorted into functional subsets. Unequal TCR RNA per T cell might skew measured clone sizes.

This clonotype came up many times. The antigen is undetermined. J gave up 6 bases and V 6 bases, and 0 bases lay outside the gene matches. CDR1 SQVTM and CDR2 ANQGSEA come from the germline V gene. CDR3 length equals 10 residues. The chain recombines TRBV29-1 with TRBJ1-2; 8 bases align to TRBD1. This TCR derives from a male donor with glioblastoma. The sample consisted of brain tumor tissue. CDR3 nucleotides: TGCAGCGTGGACAGGGATGGCTACACCTTC. Residues: CSVDRDGYTF.